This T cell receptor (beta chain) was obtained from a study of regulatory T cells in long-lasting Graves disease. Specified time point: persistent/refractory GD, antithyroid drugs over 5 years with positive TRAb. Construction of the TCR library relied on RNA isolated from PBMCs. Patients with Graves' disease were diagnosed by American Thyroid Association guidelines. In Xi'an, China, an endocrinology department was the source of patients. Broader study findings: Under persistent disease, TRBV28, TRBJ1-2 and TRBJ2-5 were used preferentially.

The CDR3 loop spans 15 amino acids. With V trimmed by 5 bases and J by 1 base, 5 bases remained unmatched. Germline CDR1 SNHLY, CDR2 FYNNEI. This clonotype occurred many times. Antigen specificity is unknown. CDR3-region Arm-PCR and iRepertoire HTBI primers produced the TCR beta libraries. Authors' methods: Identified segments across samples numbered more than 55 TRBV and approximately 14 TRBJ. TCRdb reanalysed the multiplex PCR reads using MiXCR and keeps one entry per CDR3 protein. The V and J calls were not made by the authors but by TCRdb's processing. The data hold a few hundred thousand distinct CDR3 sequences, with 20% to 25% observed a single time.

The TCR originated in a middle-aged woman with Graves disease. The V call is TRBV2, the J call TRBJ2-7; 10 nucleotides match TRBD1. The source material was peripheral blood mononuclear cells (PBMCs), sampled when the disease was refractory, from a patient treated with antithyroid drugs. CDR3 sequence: CASSPGTGASYEQYF. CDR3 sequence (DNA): TGTGCCAGCAGTCCCGGGACAGGGGCTTCCTACGAGCAGTACTTC.